The rows below give T cell receptor beta chains drawn from one sample of a study of regulatory T cells. The repertoire was sequenced with immunoSEQ multiplex PCR; TCRdb's copy has only in-frame clones and lacks some. The profile shows roughly 32,000 clones, over 75% of them singletons. The specimen was conventional CD4+ T cells sorted from blood. Receptors were obtained from a person under 35 with CD3G deficiency. The CDR3 runs from the conserved cysteine through the conserved F or W.

v_call cdr3_aa
TRBV28 CASSTRDRSYYQPQHF
TRBV6-6 CASSPGNYEQYF
TRBV28 CASSTSGRAFYNEQFF
TRBV6-6 CASREPGQIYGYTF
TRBV5-1 CASSPGLAGGDTQYF
TRBV6-1 CASRQGAGGANVLTF
TRBV5-1 CASSPGVRREQFF
TRBV10-2 CASSGTAANVLTF
TRBV5-1 CASSLVAGPYNEQFF
TRBV5-1 CASSPQGRYGYTF
TRBV18 CASSPRQGATDTQYF
TRBV4-1 CASSRLGQGIPGELFF
TRBV10-3 CAISGNQGDTQYF
TRBV20-1 CSARTDEKLFF
TRBV19 CASSIAPGQPQHF